Following are 22 T cell receptor beta chains from one sample sequenced in a study of blood T cell repertoires in COVID-19. Data came from immunoSEQ multiplex PCR; TCRdb stores just in-frame clones and leaves some out. The data show fewer than 650,000 clones, with 70% to 90% seen just once and under 8.5% held by the top ten. The sequenced sample was peripheral blood. The receptors shown here come from a woman between 45 and 60 years old with COVID-19, enrolled during active disease.

The genes are TRBV6-5 and TRBJ1-1; D possibly corresponds to TRBD1 (6 bases). Germline values: CDR1 MNHEY, CDR2 SVGAGI. The CDR3 has 12 residues. Trimming shortened V by 7 bases and J by 3 bases, and 9 bases separated the two germline ends. CDR3 sequence reads: CASTQGYTEAFF. DNA for the CDR3: TGTGCCAGCACACAGGGATACACTGAAGCTTTCTTT.

The chain combines TRBV21-1 with TRBJ2-6; TRBD1 reflects the table's D call only, with no check against the DNA. TRBV21-1 is an annotated pseudogene. This CDR3 has 13 amino acids. CDR3 residues: CASSKDRQPMLTF. The CDR3 DNA reads as TGTGCCAGCAGCAAAGATCGACAGCCTATGTTGACTTTC.

Only a few counts were recorded for this clone. This CDR3 is CASSTRPGTGLNTEAFF. The CDR3 DNA is TGTGCCAGTAGTACCCGTCCCGGGACAGGTTTGAACACTGAAGCTTTCTTT. The chain couples TRBV19 to TRBJ1-1, with 8 bases lining up with TRBD1. The CDR3 totals 17 residues. Trimming removed 4 bases from V and 0 bases from J; junction bases left unmatched: 10. The germline V gene has CDR1 LNHDA and CDR2 SQIVND (reference sequence).

The chain recombines TRBV9 with TRBJ2-2, with no clear D. V was trimmed by 4 bases and J by 7 bases, leaving 8 bases between them. The CDR3 loop spans 12 amino acids. CDR1 and CDR2 from the germline V gene are SGDLS and YYNGEE. The CDR3 sequence is CASSTSGGELFF. CDR3 DNA sequence: TGTGCCAGCAGCACCTCGGGCGGGGAGCTGTTTTTT.

This clone was observed once. The CDR3 here is CASSVGPGLAGEPHNEQFF. For the CDR3, the DNA is TGTGCCAGCAGCGTGGGGCCGGGACTAGCGGGGGAACCCCACAATGAGCAGTTCTTC. The chain carries TRBV9 and TRBJ2-1, with 14 nucleotides matching TRBD2. CDR3 size: 19 residues. Trimming took 2 bases from V and 5 from J; bases not matched to a gene: 12. Germline values: CDR1 SGDLS, CDR2 YYNGEE.

The chain links TRBV30 to TRBJ2-2; possible D gene TRBD1, 5 bases. The CDR3 is 15 amino acids. CDR1 is GTSNPN, CDR2 SVGIG, per germline (reference sequence). V lost 0 bases, J lost 3 bases, and 11 bases lay in between. The CDR3 DNA is TGTGCCTGGAGTGTATATTTACAGGACACCGGGGAGCTGTTTTTT. The encoded protein is CAWSVYLQDTGELFF.

J is TRBJ2-3 and V is TRBV7-2, with no clear D. This CDR3 is built from 16 residues. V was cut by 5 bases and J by 2 bases, with 17 bases left in between. Germline-derived CDR1 and CDR2 are SGHTA and FQGNSA. CDR3 residues: CASSPRQVYFTDTQYF. CDR3 DNA: TGTGCCAGCAGCCCCAGGCAGGTTTATTTCACAGATACGCAGTATTTT.

The rearrangement joins TRBV6-1 to TRBJ2-7, with D tentatively TRBD2 (6 bases). CDR3 length: 14 amino acids. The germline CDR1 and CDR2 sequences are MNHNS and SASEGT. V lost 3 bases, J lost 2 bases, and 11 bases lay in between. The CDR3 DNA follows: TGTGCCAGCAGTGAGGGGGGACGGACCTACGAGCAGTACTTC. This gives the protein CASSEGGRTYEQYF.

This clone was observed a handful of times. This rearrangement joins TRBV6-5 to TRBJ2-7, with D perhaps TRBD2 (7 bases). The CDR3 runs 15 residues. V lost 5 bases, J lost 3 bases, and 17 bases lay in between. The germline V gene encodes CDR1 MNHEY and CDR2 SVGAGI. DNA of the CDR3: TGTGCCAGCAGTCTCGAGGGGGGGGGCGGCTACGAGCAGTACTTC. Amino acid sequence: CASSLEGGGGYEQYF.

CDR3 nucleotide sequence: TGTGCCAGCAGTGAGTGGGGCCTCTCAAGCGCTGGAAACACCATATATTTT. Amino acids: CASSEWGLSSAGNTIYF. The chain combines TRBV2 with TRBJ1-3; possible D gene TRBD1, 5 bases. The CDR3 loop spans 17 amino acids. Trimming pared 3 bases from V and 2 bases from J, leaving 17 bases between. The germline V gene has CDR1 SNHLY and CDR2 FYNNEI. The full variable domain, completed using reference TRBV2 and TRBJ1-3, is EPEVTQTPSHQVTQMGQEVILRCVPISNHLYFYWYRQILGQKVEFLVSFYNNEISEKSEIFDDQFSVERPDGSNFTLKIRSTKLEDSAMYFCASSEWGLSSAGNTIYFGEGSWLTVV.

The chain combines TRBV5-4 with TRBJ2-1, with 7 bases identical to TRBD1. The CDR3 extends over 15 amino acids. The junction had 12 bases not matched to a gene; V was cut back by 3 bases and J by 9 bases. Germline V gene sequence: CDR1 SGHNT, CDR2 YYREEE (reference sequence). The CDR3 loop reads CASSSGGIYSPEQFF. The CDR3 nucleotides are TGTGCCAGCAGCTCAGGGGGTATTTATAGTCCTGAGCAGTTCTTC.

The V call is TRBV7-2, the J call TRBJ2-1; D perhaps matches TRBD2 (6 bases). CDR1 SGHTA and CDR2 FQGNSA come from the germline V gene. Trimming removed 1 base from V and 3 bases from J, with 13 bases in between. This CDR3 has 16 residues. In nucleotides, the CDR3 is TGTGCCAGCAGCTTAGTAGGGACTGATATCTACAATGAGCAGTTCTTC. It is translated as CASSLVGTDIYNEQFF.

The rearrangement links TRBV19 to TRBJ1-1; D is unclear. Trimming pared 5 bases from V and 3 bases from J, leaving 13 bases between. The CDR3 loop spans 14 amino acids. The germline gives CDR1 LNHDA, CDR2 SQIVND (reference sequence). The CDR3 sequence: CASSPQADYTEAFF. The CDR3 coding sequence is TGTGCCAGTAGTCCCCAAGCGGATTACACTGAAGCTTTCTTT.

V is TRBV30 and J is TRBJ2-1; possible D gene TRBD2, 6 bases. The CDR3 extends over 12 amino acids. The germline V gene has CDR1 GTSNPN and CDR2 SVGIG (reference sequence). Trimming took 5 bases from V and 8 from J, leaving 13 bases between them. The CDR3 sequence is CAWSSLAHEQFF. In DNA, the CDR3 is TGTGCCTGGTCCTCTCTAGCGCATGAGCAGTTCTTC.

The chain recombines TRBV30 with TRBJ2-4; 8 bases line up with TRBD1. Per the germline V gene, CDR1 is GTSNPN and CDR2 is SVGIG (reference sequence). The CDR3 loop spans 13 amino acids. The V segment lost 2 bases and the J segment 8 bases; nucleotides outside the gene matches: 5. CDR3 region: CAWSLDREDIQYF. The CDR3 nucleotides read TGTGCCTGGAGTCTGGACAGGGAGGACATTCAGTACTTC.

About this clone itself: Other DNA sequences within the sample encode an identical CDR3. The V call is TRBV3-1 (or the pseudogene TRBV3-2), the J call TRBJ1-3; 7 nucleotides agree with TRBD1. V lost 4 bases and J lost 2; bases outside the gene matches: 2. Germline V lookup: CDR1 LGHDT, CDR2 YNNKEL (reference sequence). The CDR3 runs to 14 residues. Written as DNA, the CDR3 is TGTGCCAGCAGCCGGACAGGAGCTGGAAACACCATATATTTT. Its protein product is CASSRTGAGNTIYF.

V gene TRBV19 combines with J gene TRBJ2-2; tentatively, D is TRBD1 (5 bases). This CDR3 region has 17 residues. Per germline, CDR1 LNHDA and CDR2 SQIVND (reference sequence). V lost 5 bases, J lost 4 bases, and 20 bases lay in between. This chain's CDR3 is CASSPGKTAKSTGELFF. The CDR3 DNA reads as TGTGCCAGTAGTCCCGGAAAGACAGCTAAGAGCACCGGGGAGCTGTTTTTT.

V usage is TRBV10-2 and J usage is TRBJ1-2, with D possibly being TRBD1 (5 bases). The CDR3 is 14 amino acids. With 6 bases removed from V and 8 bases from J, the gap between germline ends came to 19 bases. Per germline, CDR1 WSHSY and CDR2 SAAADI. The CDR3: CASRSGGGNGGYTF. CDR3 DNA sequence: TGCGCCAGCAGGAGCGGGGGGGGAAATGGAGGCTACACCTTC.

The chain links TRBV18 to TRBJ2-7; 7 positions agree with TRBD1. CDR3 size: 16 residues. Germline V gives CDR1 KGHSH, CDR2 LQKENI. V gave up 3 bases and J gave up 2 bases; unmatched junction bases: 10. In DNA, the CDR3 is TGTGCCAGCTCACCCGCTGATCGGACAGGAGCCTACGAGCAGTACTTC. Its protein is CASSPADRTGAYEQYF.

This clone was counted a few times. The chain combines TRBV6-5 with TRBJ1-5; D not resolved. CDR1 MNHEY and CDR2 SVGAGI come from the germline V gene. This CDR3 has 13 amino acids. V was cut by 7 bases and J by 5 bases, with 12 bases left in between. DNA for the CDR3: TGTGCCAGCACTACTATGACCTATCAGCCCCAGCATTTT. Translated, it gives CASTTMTYQPQHF.

This chain uses TRBV3-1 (or the pseudogene TRBV3-2) with TRBJ1-1; 8 bases are shared with TRBD1. Germline V lookup: CDR1 LGHDT, CDR2 YNNKEL (reference sequence). J lost 11 bases, V lost 4 bases, and 3 bases had no gene match. The CDR3 covers 11 residues. CDR3 sequence reads: CASSLRGQAFF. The CDR3 DNA reads as TGTGCCAGCAGCCTCAGGGGGCAGGCTTTCTTT.

The gene calls are TRBV5-1 and TRBJ2-7, with a weak D call TRBD2 (6 bases). CDR1 is SGHRS and CDR2 is YFSETQ in the germline V gene. Trimming cost V 0 bases and J 0 bases, with 13 bases left between them. The CDR3 consists of 16 residues. The CDR3 DNA reads as TGCGCCAGCAGCTTGGATGGGGGGTCAAGCTCCTACGAGCAGTACTTC. It translates to CASSLDGGSSSYEQYF.